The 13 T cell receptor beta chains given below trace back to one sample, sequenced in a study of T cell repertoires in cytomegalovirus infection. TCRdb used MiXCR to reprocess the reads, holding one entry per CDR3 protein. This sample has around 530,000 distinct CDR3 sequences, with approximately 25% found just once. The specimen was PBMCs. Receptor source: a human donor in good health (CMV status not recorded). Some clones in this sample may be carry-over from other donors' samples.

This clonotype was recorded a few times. The CDR3 DNA reads as TGTGCCAGCAGCTTAGCGCCAGTGAACACTGAAGCTTTCTTT. Its translation: CASSLAPVNTEAFF. The rearrangement links TRBV7-4 to TRBJ1-1; D call uncertain. The length of the CDR3 is 14 residues. CDR1 and CDR2 from the germline V gene are SGHVT and SQSDAQ. V was pared by 0 bases and J by 0 bases, with 5 bases between.

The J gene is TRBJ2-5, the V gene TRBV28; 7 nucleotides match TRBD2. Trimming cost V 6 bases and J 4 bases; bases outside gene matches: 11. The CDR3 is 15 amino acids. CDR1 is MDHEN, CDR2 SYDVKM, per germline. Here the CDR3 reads CASRPYGGKGETQYF. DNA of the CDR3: TGTGCCAGCAGGCCCTACGGGGGGAAAGGAGAGACCCAGTACTTC.

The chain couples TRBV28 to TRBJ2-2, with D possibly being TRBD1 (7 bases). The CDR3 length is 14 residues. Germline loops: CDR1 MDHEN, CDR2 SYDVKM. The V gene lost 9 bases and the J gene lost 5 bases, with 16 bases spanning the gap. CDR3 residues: CASLQGGGTGELFF. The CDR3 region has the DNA TGTGCCAGTCTGCAGGGGGGAGGAACCGGGGAGCTGTTTTTT.

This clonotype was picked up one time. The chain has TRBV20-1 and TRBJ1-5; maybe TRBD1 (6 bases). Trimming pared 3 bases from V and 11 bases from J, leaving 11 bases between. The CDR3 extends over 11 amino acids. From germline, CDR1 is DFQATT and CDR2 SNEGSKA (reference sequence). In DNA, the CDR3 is TGCAGTGCTAGGGGGGGCCAGGCCCAGCATTTT. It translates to CSARGGQAQHF.

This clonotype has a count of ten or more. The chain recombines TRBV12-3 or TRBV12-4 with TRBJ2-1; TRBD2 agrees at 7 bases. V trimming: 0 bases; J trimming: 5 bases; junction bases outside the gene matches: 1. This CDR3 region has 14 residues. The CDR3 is CASSLAGGDNEQFF. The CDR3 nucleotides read TGTGCCAGCAGTTTAGCGGGAGGGGACAATGAGCAGTTCTTC.

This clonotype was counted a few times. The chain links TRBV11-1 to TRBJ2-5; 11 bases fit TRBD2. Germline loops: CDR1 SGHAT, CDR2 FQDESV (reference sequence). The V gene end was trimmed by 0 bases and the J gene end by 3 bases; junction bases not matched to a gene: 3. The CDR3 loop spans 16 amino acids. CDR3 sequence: CASSLAELAGEETQYF. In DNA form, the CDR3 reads TGTGCCAGCAGCTTAGCCGAACTAGCGGGGGAAGAGACCCAGTACTTC.

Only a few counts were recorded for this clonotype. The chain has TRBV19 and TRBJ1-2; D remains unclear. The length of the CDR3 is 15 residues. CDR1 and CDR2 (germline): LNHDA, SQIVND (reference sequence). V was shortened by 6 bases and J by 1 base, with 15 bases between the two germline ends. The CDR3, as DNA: TGTGCCAGTAGAAAGTTAGACATGAGTAACTATGGCTACACCTTC. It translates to CASRKLDMSNYGYTF.

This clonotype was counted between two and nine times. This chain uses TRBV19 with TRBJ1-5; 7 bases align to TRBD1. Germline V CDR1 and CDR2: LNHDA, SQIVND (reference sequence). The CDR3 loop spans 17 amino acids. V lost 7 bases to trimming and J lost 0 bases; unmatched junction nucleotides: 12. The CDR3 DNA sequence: TGTGCCAGTACCTCCGACAGGGAACTTTATAGCAATCAGCCCCAGCATTTT. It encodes CASTSDRELYSNQPQHF.

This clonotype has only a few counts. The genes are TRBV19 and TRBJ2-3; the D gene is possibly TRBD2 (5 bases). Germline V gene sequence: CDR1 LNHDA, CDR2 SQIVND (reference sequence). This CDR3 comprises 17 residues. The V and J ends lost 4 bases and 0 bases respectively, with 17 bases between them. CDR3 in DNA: TGTGCCAGTAGTACGTTAACGGGGAGACCTAGCACAGATACGCAGTATTTT. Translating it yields CASSTLTGRPSTDTQYF.

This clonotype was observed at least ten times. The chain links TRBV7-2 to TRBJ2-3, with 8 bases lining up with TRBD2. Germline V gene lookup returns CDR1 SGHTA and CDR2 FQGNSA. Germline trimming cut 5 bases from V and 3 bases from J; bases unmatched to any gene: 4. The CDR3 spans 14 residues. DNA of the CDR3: TGTGCCAGCAGCCCGGGACTAGTGACAGATACGCAGTATTTT. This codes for CASSPGLVTDTQYF.

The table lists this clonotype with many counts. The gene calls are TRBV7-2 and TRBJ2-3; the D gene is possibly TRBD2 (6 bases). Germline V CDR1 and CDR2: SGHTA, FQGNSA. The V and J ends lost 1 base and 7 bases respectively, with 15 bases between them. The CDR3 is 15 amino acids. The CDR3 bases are TGTGCCAGCAGCTTAGAGTCGGGGGTTAGCCATACGCAGTATTTT. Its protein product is CASSLESGVSHTQYF.

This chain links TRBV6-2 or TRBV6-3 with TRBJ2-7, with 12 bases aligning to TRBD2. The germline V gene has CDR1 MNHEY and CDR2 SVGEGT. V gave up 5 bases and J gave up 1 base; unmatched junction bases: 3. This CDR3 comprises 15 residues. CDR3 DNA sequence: TGTGCCAGCAGTGACGGGACTAGCGGGTCCTACGAGCAGTACGTC. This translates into CASSDGTSGSYEQYV.

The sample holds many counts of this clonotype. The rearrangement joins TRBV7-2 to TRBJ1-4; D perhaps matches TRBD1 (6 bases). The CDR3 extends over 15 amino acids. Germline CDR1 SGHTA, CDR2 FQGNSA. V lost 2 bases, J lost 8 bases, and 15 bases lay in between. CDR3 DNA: TGTGCCAGCAGCTTATTCAGGGGTGAGGGGGAAAAACTGTTTTTT. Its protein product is CASSLFRGEGEKLFF.